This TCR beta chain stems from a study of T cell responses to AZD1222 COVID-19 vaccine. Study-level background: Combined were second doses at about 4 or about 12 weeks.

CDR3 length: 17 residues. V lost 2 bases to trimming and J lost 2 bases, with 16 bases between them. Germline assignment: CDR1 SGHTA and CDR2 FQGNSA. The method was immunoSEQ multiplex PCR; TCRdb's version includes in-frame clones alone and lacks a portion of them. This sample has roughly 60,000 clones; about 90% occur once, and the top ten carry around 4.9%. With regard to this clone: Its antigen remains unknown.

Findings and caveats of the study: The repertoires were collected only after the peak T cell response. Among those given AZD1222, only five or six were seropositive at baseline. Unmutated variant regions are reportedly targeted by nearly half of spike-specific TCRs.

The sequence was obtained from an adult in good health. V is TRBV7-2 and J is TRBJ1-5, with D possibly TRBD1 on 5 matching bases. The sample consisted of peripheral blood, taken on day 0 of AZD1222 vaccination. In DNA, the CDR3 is TGTGCCAGCAGCTTAAGGTTTGGCAGGGAGGGCAATCAGCCCCAGCATTTT. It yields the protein CASSLRFGREGNQPQHF.